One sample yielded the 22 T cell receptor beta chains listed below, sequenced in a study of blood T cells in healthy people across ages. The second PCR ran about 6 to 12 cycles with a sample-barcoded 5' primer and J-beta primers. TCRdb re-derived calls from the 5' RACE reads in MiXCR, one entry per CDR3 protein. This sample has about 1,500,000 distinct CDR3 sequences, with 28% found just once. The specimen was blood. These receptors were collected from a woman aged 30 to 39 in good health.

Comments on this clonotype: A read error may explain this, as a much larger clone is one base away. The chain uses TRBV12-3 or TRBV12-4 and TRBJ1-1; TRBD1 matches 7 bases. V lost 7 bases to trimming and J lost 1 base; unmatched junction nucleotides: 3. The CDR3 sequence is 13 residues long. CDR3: CASIRTGNTEAFF. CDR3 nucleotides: TGTGCCAGCATCCGGACAGGGAACACTGAAGCTTTCTTT.

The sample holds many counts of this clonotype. CDR3 in DNA: TGTGCCAGCAGCTTGAGCCGACAGGATAGCACAGATACGCAGTATTTT. Translation: CASSLSRQDSTDTQYF. The chain joins TRBV5-5 to TRBJ2-3; a weak D match, TRBD1 (6 bases). Germline assignment: CDR1 SGHKS and CDR2 YYEKEE (reference sequence). The CDR3 is made up of 16 amino acids. The V end lost 1 base, the J end lost 0 bases, and 12 bases lay between the germline ends. Together with reference TRBV5-5 and TRBJ2-3, the CDR3 gives the full variable domain: DAGVTQSPTHLIKTRGQQVTLRCSPISGHKSVSWYQQVLGQGPQFIFQYYEKEERGRGNFPDRFSARQFPNYSSELNVNALLLGDSALYLCASSLSRQDSTDTQYFGPGTRLTVL.

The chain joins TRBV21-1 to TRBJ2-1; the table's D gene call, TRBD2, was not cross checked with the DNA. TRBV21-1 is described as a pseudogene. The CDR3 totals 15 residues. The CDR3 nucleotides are TGTGCCAGCAGCAAAGAAGAACGGGAGGGGAATGAGCAGTTCTTC. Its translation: CASSKEEREGNEQFF.

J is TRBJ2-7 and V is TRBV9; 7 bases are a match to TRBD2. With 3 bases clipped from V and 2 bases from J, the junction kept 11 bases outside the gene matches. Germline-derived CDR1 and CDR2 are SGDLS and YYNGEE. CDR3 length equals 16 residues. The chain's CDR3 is CASSASGGSGTYEQYF. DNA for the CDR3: TGTGCCAGCAGCGCTAGTGGCGGGAGCGGGACCTACGAGCAGTACTTC.

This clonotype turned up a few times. CDR3 residues: CASSWAVGQGGSANYGYTF. CDR3 coding DNA: TGCGCCAGCAGCTGGGCGGTGGGCCAGGGAGGTTCGGCTAACTATGGCTACACCTTC. V and J are TRBV5-1 and TRBJ1-2, with D possibly matching TRBD1 (5 bases). The length of the CDR3 is 19 residues. In germline, CDR1 is SGHRS, CDR2 YFSETQ. V was trimmed by 3 bases and J by 0 bases, leaving 24 bases between them.

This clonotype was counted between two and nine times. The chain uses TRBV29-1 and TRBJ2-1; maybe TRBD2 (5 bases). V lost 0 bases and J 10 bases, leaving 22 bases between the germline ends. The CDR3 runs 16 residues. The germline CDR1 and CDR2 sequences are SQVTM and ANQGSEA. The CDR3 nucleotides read TGCAGCGTTGAAGATTGGGCGCTAGCTCCAGCACGAGAGCAGTTCTTC. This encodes CSVEDWALAPAREQFF.

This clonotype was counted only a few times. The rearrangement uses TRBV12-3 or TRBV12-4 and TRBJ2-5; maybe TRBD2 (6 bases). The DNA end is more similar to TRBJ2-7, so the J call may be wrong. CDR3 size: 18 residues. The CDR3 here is CASSLAPWGETSRNEQYF. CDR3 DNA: TGTGCCAGCAGTTTAGCCCCTTGGGGGGAGACCTCTAGAAACGAGCAGTACTTC.

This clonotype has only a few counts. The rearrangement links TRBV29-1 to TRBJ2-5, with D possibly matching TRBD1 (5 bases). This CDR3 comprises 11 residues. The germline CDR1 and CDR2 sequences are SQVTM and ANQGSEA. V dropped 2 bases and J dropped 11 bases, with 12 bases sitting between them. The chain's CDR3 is CSVETGTGQYF. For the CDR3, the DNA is TGCAGCGTTGAAACAGGCACCGGGCAGTACTTC.

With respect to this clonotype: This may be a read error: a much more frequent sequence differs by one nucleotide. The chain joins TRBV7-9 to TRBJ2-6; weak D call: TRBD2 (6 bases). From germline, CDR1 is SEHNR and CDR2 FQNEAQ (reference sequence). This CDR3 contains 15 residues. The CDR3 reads CTSTSGLPGANVLTF. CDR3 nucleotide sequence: TGTACCAGCACCAGCGGGCTACCGGGGGCCAACGTCCTGACTTTC.

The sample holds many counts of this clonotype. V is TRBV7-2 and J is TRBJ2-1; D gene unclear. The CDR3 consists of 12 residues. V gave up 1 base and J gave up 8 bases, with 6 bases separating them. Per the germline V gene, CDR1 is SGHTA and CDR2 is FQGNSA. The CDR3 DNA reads TGTGCCAGCAGCTTAGATCTCGATGAGCAGTTCTTC. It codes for CASSLDLDEQFF.

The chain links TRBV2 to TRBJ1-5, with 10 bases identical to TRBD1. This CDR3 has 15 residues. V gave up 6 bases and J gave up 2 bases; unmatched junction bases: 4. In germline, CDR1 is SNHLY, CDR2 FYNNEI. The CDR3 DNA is TGTGCCAGCAGAATGGACAGGGGGGGCAATCAGCCCCAGCATTTT. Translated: CASRMDRGGNQPQHF.

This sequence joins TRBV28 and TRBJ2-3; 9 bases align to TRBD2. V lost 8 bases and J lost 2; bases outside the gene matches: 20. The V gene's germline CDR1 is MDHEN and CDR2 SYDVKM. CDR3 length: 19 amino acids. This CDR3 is CASCPGALAGVSPTDTQYF. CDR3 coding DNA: TGTGCCAGCTGCCCTGGGGCGTTAGCGGGGGTTTCCCCCACAGATACGCAGTATTTT.

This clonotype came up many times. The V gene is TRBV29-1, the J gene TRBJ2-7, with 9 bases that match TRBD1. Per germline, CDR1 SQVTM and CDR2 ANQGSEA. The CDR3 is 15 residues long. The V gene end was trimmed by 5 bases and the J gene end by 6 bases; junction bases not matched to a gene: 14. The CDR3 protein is CSVNFPDRGTGEQYF. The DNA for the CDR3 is TGCAGCGTTAACTTCCCGGACAGGGGAACGGGCGAGCAGTACTTC.

The CDR3 DNA sequence: TGCGCCAGCAGCTGGATGGTAGGGTCGAACGAGCAGTACTTC. As protein: CASSWMVGSNEQYF. This sequence joins TRBV5-1 and TRBJ2-5; unclear D gene. The DNA end favors TRBJ2-7, so the J call may be wrong. The CDR3 loop spans 14 amino acids. The V gene's germline CDR1 is SGHRS and CDR2 YFSETQ.

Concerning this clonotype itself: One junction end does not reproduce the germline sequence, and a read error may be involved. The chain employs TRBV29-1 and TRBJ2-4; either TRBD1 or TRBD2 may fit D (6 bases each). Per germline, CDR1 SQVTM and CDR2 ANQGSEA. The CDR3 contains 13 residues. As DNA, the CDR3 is TGCAGCTTTGAGGGGGGCCGATACAATGAGCAGTACTTC. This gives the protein CSFEGGRYNEQYF.

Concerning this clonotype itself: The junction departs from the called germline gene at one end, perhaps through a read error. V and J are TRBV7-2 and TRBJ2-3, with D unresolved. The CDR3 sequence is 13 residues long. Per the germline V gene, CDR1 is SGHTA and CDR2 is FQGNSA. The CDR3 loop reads CASSLGRTDTRYF. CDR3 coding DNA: TGTGCCAGCAGCTTAGGGCGTACAGATACGCGGTATTTT.

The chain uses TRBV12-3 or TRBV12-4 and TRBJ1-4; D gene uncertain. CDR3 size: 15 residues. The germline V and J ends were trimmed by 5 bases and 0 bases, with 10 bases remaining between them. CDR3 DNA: TGTGCCAGCAGTCTGCGGTTTGCAACTAATGAAAAACTGTTTTTT. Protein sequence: CASSLRFATNEKLFF.

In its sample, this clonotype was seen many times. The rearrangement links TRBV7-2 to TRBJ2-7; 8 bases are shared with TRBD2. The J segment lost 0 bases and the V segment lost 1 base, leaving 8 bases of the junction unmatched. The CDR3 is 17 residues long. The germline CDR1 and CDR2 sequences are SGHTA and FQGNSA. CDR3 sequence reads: CASSLVGGGTLSYEQYF. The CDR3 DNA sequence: TGTGCCAGCAGCTTAGTGGGCGGGGGGACCCTCTCCTACGAGCAGTACTTC. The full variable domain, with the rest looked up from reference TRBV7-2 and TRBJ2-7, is GAGVSQSPSNKVTEKGKDVELRCDPISGHTALYWYRQSLGQGLEFLIYFQGNSAPDKSGLPSDRFSAERTGGSVSTLTIQRTQQEDSAVYLCASSLVGGGTLSYEQYFGPGTRLTVT.

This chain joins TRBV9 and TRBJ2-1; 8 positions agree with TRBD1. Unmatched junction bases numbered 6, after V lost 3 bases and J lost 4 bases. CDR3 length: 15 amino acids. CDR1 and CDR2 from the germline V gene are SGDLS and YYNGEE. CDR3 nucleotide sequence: TGTGCCAGCAGCGGACGGACAGGGACTTACAATGAGCAGTTCTTC. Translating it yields CASSGRTGTYNEQFF. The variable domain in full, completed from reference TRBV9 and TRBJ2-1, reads DSGVTQTPKHLITATGQRVTLRCSPRSGDLSVYWYQQSLDQGLQFLIQYYNGEERAKGNILERFSAQQFPDLHSELNLSSLELGDSALYFCASSGRTGTYNEQFFGPGTRLTVL.

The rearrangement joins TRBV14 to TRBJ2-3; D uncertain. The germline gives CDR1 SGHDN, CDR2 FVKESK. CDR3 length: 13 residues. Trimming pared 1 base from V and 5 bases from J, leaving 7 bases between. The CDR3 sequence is CASSQVSLDTQYF. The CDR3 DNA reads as TGTGCCAGCAGCCAAGTCAGTTTAGATACGCAGTATTTT. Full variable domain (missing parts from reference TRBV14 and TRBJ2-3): EAGVTQFPSHSVIEKGQTVTLRCDPISGHDNLYWYRRVMGKEIKFLLHFVKESKQDESGMPNNRFLAERTGGTYSTLKVQPAELEDSGVYFCASSQVSLDTQYFGPGTRLTVL.

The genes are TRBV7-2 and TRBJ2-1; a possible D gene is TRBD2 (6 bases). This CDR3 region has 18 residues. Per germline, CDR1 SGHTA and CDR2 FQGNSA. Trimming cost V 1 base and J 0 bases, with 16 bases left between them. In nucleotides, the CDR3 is TGTGCCAGCAGCTTAGGGACTTGGGACTTATCCTCCTACAATGAGCAGTTCTTC. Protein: CASSLGTWDLSSYNEQFF.

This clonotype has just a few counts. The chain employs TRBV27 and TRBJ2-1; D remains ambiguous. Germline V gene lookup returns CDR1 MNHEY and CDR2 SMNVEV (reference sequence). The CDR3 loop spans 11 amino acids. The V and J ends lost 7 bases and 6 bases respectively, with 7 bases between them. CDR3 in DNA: TGTGCCAGCAAAGGGCCCAATGAGCAGTTCTTC. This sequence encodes CASKGPNEQFF.